The rows below give T cell receptor beta chains drawn from one sample of a study of blood T cell repertoires in COVID-19. Sequenced by immunoSEQ multiplex PCR; TCRdb stores in-frame clones only, minus some. The table lists about 100,000 clones, 91% of them singletons. The sequencing input was peripheral blood. The receptors originated from a man aged 45-65 years with active COVID-19. Each CDR3 is given with its conserved first and last residue. A D gene is named only where the DNA matches it firmly. Rows give clone size only sometimes, using once, few, many, or a class for an expanded clone.

TRBV11-2,-,TRBJ2-1,-,CASSLLGEISGNEQFF,TGTGCCAGCAGCTTACTCGGGGAGATCAGTGGCAATGAGCAGTTCTTC
TRBV7-9,-,TRBJ2-1,-,CASRAGAPGNEQFF,TGTGCCAGCAGAGCAGGGGCCCCTGGTAATGAGCAGTTCTTC
TRBV5-6,-,TRBJ1-2,-,CASSEGGYYGYTF,TGTGCCAGCAGCGAAGGGGGATACTATGGCTACACCTTC
TRBV5-8,-,TRBJ1-5,-,CASSLGQGRNQPQHF,TGTGCCAGCAGCTTAGGGCAGGGCCGCAATCAGCCCCAGCATTTT
TRBV6-1,-,TRBJ2-4,-,CASSDPGLAKNIQYF,TGTGCCAGCAGTGATCCGGGACTAGCCAAAAACATTCAGTACTTC
TRBV18,-,TRBJ1-1,-,CASSLLESVTEAFF,TGTGCCAGCTCACTGCTCGAGTCCGTGACTGAAGCTTTCTTT
TRBV2,TRBD2,TRBJ2-1,-,CASSSGLAVGNEQFF,TGTGCCAGCAGTTCTGGACTAGCCGTTGGGAATGAGCAGTTCTTC
TRBV9,-,TRBJ2-3,-,CASSGSGSTDTQYF,TGTGCCAGCAGCGGGTCGGGGAGCACAGATACGCAGTATTTT
TRBV2,-,TRBJ1-6,-,CASSGQSSYNSPLHF,TGTGCCAGCAGCGGACAGAGCTCCTATAATTCACCCCTCCACTTT
TRBV9,-,TRBJ1-4,-,CASSVGGSNEKLFF,TGTGCCAGCAGCGTAGGCGGTTCTAATGAAAAACTGTTTTTT
TRBV5-4,-,TRBJ1-5,-,CASSFTGLTGNQPQHF,TGTGCCAGCAGCTTTACGGGTCTTACGGGCAATCAGCCCCAGCATTTT
TRBV11-2,-,TRBJ2-7,once,CASTPTGPYEQYF,TGTGCCAGCACCCCGACAGGACCCTACGAGCAGTACTTC
TRBV28,-,TRBJ1-1,-,CASINLGPAFF,TGTGCCAGCATTAACCTAGGCCCGGCTTTCTTT
TRBV11-3,TRBD2,TRBJ2-2,-,CASSVLGGVTGELFF,TGTGCCAGCAGCGTCTTGGGAGGGGTCACCGGGGAGCTGTTTTTT